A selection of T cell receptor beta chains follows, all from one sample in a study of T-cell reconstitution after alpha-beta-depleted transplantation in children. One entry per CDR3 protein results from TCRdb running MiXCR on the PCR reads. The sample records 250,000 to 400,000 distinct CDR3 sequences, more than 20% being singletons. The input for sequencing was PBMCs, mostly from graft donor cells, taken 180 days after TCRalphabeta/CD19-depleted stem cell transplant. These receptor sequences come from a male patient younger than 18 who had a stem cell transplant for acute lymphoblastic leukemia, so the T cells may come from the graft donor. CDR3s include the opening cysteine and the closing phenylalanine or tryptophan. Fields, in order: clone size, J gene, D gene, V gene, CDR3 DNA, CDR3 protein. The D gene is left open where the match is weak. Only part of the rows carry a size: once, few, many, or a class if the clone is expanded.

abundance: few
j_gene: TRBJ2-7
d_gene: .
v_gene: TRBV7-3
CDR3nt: TGTGCCAGCAGCTTAGGGACAGAACTAGCTCCGAGGAGTGGCGAGCAGTACTTC
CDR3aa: CASSLGTELAPRSGEQYF

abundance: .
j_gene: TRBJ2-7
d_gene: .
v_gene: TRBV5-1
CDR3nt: TGCGCCAGCAGCTTGGGACCGGGAGACGAGGGGCTAGACTACGAGCAGTACTTC
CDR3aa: CASSLGPGDEGLDYEQYF

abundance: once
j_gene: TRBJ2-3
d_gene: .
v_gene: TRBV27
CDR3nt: TGTGCCAGCAGTTTTGGGGGTCCAACCACAGATACGCAGTATTTT
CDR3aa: CASSFGGPTTDTQYF

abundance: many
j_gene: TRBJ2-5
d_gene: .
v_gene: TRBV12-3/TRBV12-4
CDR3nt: TGTGCCAGCAGCCCGGACTGGATCCAAGAGACCCAGTACTTC
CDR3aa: CASSPDWIQETQYF

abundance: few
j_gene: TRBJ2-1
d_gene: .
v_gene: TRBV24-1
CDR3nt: TGTGCCACCAGCCCTCACGGGGGGCGTGATTACAATGAGCAGTTCTTC
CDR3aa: CATSPHGGRDYNEQFF

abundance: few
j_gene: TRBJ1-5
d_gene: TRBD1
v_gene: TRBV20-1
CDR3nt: TGCAGTGCTCTACAACAGGGGTTTGGCAATCAGCCCCAGCATTTT
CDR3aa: CSALQQGFGNQPQHF

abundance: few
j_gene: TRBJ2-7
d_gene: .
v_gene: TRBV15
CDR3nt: TGTGCCACCAGCAGAGGCAGGGGGGCGAGCTCCTACGAGCAGTACTTC
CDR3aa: CATSRGRGASSYEQYF

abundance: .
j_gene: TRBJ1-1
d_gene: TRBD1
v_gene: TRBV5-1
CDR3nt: TGCGCCAGCAGCTTGGCTCAGGACAGGGGACTAACAGCTTTCTTT
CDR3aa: CASSLAQDRGLTAFF

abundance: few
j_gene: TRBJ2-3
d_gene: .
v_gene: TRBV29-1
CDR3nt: TGCAGCGGGCAGCCAGGTGCGGATACGCAGTATTTT
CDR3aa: CSGQPGADTQYF

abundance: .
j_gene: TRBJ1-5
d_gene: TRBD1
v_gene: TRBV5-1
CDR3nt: TGCGCCAGCAGCCCCCCCGGACAGGGCTATAGCAATCAGCCCCAGCATTTT
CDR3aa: CASSPPGQGYSNQPQHF

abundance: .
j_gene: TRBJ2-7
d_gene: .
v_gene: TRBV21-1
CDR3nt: TGTGCCAGCACCATACCCTACGAGCAGTACTTC
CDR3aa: CASTIPYEQYF

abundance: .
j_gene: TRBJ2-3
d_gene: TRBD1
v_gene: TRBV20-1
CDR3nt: TGCAGTCTCGACAGGGGTATAGGAGATACGCAGTATTTT
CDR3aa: CSLDRGIGDTQYF

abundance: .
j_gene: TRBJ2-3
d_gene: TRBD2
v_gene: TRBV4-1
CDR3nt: TGCGCCAGCAGCCAAAGGTGGGCGGGAGGTCGCACAGATACGCAGTATTTT
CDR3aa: CASSQRWAGGRTDTQYF

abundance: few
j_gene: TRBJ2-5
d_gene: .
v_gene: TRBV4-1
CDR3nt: TGCGCCAGCAGCCAAGTAGAGACAGGCCAAGAGACCCAGTACTTC
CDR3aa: CASSQVETGQETQYF

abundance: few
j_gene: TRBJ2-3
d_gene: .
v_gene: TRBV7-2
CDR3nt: TGTGCCAGCAGCAGGCGGCCCTCCCCCACGAGGGATACGCAGTATTTT
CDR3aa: CASSRRPSPTRDTQYF

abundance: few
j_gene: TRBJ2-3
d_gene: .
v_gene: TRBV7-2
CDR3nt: TGTGCCAGGCTTGCCAATACGGGAGTTAGCACAGATACGCAGTATTTT
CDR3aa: CARLANTGVSTDTQYF

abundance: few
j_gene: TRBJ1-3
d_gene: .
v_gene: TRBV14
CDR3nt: TGTGCCAGCAGCCAAGCTGAGGGGCCCTCTGGAAACACCATATATTTT
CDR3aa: CASSQAEGPSGNTIYF

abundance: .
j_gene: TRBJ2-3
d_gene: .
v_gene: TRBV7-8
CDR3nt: TGTGCCAGCAGCTCAACCACTAGAGATACGCAGTATTTT
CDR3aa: CASSSTTRDTQYF

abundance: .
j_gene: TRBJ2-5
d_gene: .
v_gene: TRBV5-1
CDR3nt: TGCGCCAGCAGCCGCTTGAAAGGGCTGCAAGAGACCCAGTACTTC
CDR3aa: CASSRLKGLQETQYF

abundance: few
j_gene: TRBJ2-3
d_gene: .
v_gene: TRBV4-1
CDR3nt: TGCGCCAGCAGCCAAGAAAGGCTAGCGTGGACTAGCACAGATACGCAGTATTTT
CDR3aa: CASSQERLAWTSTDTQYF

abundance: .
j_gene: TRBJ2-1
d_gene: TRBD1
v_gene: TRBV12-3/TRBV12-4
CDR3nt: TGTGCCAGCAGTGACAGGGTCGGTTACAATGAGCAGTTCTTC
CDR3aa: CASSDRVGYNEQFF

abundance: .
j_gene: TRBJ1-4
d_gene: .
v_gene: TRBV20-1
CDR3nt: TGCAGTGCTAGAGCAATGGAGGGACCTAATGAAAAACTGTTTTTT
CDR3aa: CSARAMEGPNEKLFF

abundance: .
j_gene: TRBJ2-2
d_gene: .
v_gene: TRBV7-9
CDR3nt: TGTGCCCAGGACCCGGGAAACACCGGGGAGCTGTTTTTT
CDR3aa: CAQDPGNTGELFF

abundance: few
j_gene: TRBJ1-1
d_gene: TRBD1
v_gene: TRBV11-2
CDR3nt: TGTGCCAGCAGCTTAGCATACAGGGGGCTAATGAACACTGAAGCTTTCTTT
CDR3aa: CASSLAYRGLMNTEAFF

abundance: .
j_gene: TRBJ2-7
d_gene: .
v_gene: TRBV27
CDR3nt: TGTGCCAGCAGTTTACAGGGGGCGATGGCGGGAGTGTTTTACGAGCAGTACTTC
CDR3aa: CASSLQGAMAGVFYEQYF

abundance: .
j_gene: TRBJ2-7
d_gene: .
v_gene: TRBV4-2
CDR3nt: TGTGCCAGCAGCCAAGATGCCAACTGGAGGGGCCTTTACTACGAGCAGTACTTC
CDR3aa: CASSQDANWRGLYYEQYF

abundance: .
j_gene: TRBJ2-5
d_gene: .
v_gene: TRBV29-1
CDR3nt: TGCAGCGCTGGGGGCAGGGATGGTGAGACCCAGTACTTC
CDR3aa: CSAGGRDGETQYF

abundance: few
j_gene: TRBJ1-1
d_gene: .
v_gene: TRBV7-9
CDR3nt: TGTGCCAGCAGCTTTGGCAGGACCTCCAGGACGACTGAAGCTTTCTTT
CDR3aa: CASSFGRTSRTTEAFF

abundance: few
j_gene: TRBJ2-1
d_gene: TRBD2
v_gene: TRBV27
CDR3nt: TGTGCCAGCAGTTTAAGGGGCGGGACTAGCGGGTACAATGAGCAGTTCTTC
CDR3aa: CASSLRGGTSGYNEQFF

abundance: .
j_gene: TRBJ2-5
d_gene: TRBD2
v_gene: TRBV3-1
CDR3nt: TGTGCCAGCAGCCACACTAGCGCCCTGTTTGACTTC
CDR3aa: CASSHTSALFDF

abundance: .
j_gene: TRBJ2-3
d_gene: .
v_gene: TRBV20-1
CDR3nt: TGCAGTGGGGGAATGGCAGGGGCACTGGGTATGGATACGCAGTATTTT
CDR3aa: CSGGMAGALGMDTQYF

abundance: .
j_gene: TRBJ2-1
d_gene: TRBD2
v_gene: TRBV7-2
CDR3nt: TGTGCCAGCAGCTTAGCGGGACTAGCAGGCAATGAGCAGTTCTTC
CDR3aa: CASSLAGLAGNEQFF

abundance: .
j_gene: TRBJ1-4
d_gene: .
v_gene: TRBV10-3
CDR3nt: TGTGCCATCAGTGTGTCAGGGAGAAAACTGTTTTTT
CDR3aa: CAISVSGRKLFF

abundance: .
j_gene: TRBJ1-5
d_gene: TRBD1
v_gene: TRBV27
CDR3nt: TGTGCCAGCAGTTTATACGGGACAGGGAATGAACAGCCCCAGCATTTT
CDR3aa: CASSLYGTGNEQPQHF

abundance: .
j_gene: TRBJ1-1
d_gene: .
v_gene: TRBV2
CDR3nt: TGTGCCAGCAGCCCAATGGTCGGGGTGAACACTGAAGCTTTCTTT
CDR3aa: CASSPMVGVNTEAFF

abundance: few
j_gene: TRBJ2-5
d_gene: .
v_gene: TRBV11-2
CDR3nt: TGTGCCAGCAGCTTACGTCCGGAGACCCAGTACTTC
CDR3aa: CASSLRPETQYF

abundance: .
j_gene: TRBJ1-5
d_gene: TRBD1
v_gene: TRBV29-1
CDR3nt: TGCAGCGTGGGGGGACAGGGGAACAATCAGCCCCAGCATTTT
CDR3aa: CSVGGQGNNQPQHF

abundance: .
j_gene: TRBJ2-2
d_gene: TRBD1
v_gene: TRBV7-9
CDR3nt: TGTGCCAGCAGCTTAAGGCAGGGGGCCGTCACCGGGGAGCTGTTTTTT
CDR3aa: CASSLRQGAVTGELFF

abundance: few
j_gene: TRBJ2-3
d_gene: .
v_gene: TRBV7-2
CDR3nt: TGTGCCAGCAGCTTTCCATTCAAGGGGAGCACAGATACGCAGTATTTT
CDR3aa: CASSFPFKGSTDTQYF

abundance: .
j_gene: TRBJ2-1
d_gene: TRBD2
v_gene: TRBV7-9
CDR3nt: TGTGCCAGCACGAACGGGACTAGCGGGAGGGGGAATGAGCAGTTCTTC
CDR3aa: CASTNGTSGRGNEQFF

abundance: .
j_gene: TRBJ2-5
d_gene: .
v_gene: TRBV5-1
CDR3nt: TGCGCCAGCAGCAGGGACACCGACCAAGAGACCCAGTACTTC
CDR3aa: CASSRDTDQETQYF

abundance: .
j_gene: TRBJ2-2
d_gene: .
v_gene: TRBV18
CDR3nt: TGTGCCAGCTCACTTCGGGAGAAGGAGGAAAGGGAGCTGTTTTTT
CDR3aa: CASSLREKEERELFF

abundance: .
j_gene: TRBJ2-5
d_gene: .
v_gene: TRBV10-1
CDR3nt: TGCGCCAGCAGTGAGATTTTGGGGGCCGGGGAGACCCAGTACTTC
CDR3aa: CASSEILGAGETQYF

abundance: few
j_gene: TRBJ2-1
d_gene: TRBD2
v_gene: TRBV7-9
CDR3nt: TGTGCCAGCAGCTTACCGACTAGCGGGACCTACAATGAGCAGTTCTTC
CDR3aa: CASSLPTSGTYNEQFF

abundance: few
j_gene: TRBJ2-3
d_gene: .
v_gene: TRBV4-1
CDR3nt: TGCGCCAGCAGCCAAGGTCCCCCCGTATTTCCAGATACGCAGTATTTT
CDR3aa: CASSQGPPVFPDTQYF